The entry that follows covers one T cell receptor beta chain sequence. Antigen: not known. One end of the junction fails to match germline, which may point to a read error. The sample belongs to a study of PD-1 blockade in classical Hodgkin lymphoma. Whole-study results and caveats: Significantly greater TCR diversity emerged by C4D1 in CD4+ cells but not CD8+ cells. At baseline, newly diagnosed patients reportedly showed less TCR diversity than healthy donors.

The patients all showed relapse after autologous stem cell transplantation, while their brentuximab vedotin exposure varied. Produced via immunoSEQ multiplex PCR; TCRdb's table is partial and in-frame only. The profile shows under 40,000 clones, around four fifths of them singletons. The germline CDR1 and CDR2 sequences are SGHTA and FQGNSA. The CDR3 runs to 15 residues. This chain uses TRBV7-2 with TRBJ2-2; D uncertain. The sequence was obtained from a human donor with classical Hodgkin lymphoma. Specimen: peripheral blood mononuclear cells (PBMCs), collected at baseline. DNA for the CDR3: TGTGCCAGCAGCTTAGGTGGACGAAACACCGAGGAGCTGTTTTTT. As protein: CASSLGGRNTEELFF.